This T cell receptor beta chain was observed in a study of T-cell reconstitution after alpha-beta-depleted transplantation in children. Findings and caveats of the study: T-cell numbers and diversity one year post-transplant derived largely from freshly generated T cells. The origin of alpha-beta T cells about two months after transplant was reportedly several hundred expanded graft clones. There were some patients whose high TCRbeta diversity at day 60 came from surviving recipient T cells and thymic progenitors.

Germline assignment: CDR1 DFQATT and CDR2 SNEGSKA (reference sequence). CDR3 size: 11 residues. The V end was cut by 1 base, the J end by 6 bases, with 6 bases between. Using unique molecular identifiers, the investigators prepared the TCRbeta library. TCRdb reanalysed the PCR reads using MiXCR and keeps one entry per CDR3 protein. The sample carries some 300,000 distinct CDR3 sequences, nearly 8% recorded once. With regard to this clonotype: Its antigen is undetermined.

V and J are TRBV20-1 and TRBJ1-2; D possibly corresponds to TRBD1 (5 bases). The sample here was peripheral blood, taken 360 days after TCRalphabeta/CD19-depleted stem cell transplant. The receptor was derived from a female patient aged 2 to 10 who had a stem cell transplant for Fanconi anemia, so the T cells may come from the graft donor. The CDR3 loop is CSARGGNGYTF. The CDR3 bases are TGCAGTGCTAGAGGGGGCAATGGCTACACCTTC.